The 10 T cell receptor beta chains listed next were all sequenced from one sample in a study of control samples from healthy donors and cancer patients. Here immunoSEQ multiplex PCR was the method, and the copy in TCRdb shows in-frame clones only, minus some. The sample lists fewer than 250,000 clones, about 91% seen once, with about 2% in the top ten. Input material: blood. Source of these receptors: a man aged 25 to 45 in good health.

This chain joins TRBV19 and TRBJ1-1, with 8 nucleotides matching TRBD1. Trimming took 5 bases from V and 3 from J; bases not matched to a gene: 11. The CDR3 runs 16 residues. Germline V gives CDR1 LNHDA, CDR2 SQIVND (reference sequence). The CDR3, as DNA: TGTGCCAGTAGTCCAGGACAGGGTTTTTCGTACACTGAAGCTTTCTTT. Protein: CASSPGQGFSYTEAFF.

The CDR3 DNA reads TGTGCCAGCAGCTTGTCGCCAGGGAGGGTCACAGATACGCAGTATTTT. This translates into CASSLSPGRVTDTQYF. This chain joins TRBV7-9 and TRBJ2-3; 7 nucleotides match TRBD2. Germline V gives CDR1 SEHNR, CDR2 FQNEAQ (reference sequence). The CDR3 consists of 16 residues. Unmatched junction bases numbered 8, after V lost 3 bases and J lost 2 bases.

The rearrangement links TRBV13 to TRBJ1-3; D gene uncertain. Germline CDR1 and CDR2: PRHDT and FYEKMQ (reference sequence). The CDR3 spans 16 residues. The germline V and J ends were trimmed by 0 bases and 0 bases, with 9 bases remaining between them. Written as DNA, the CDR3 is TGTGCCAGCAGCTTAGGAACGAAAACCTCTGGAAACACCATATATTTT. Its translation is CASSLGTKTSGNTIYF.

V gene TRBV27 combines with J gene TRBJ1-2; D is unresolved. Trimming pared 0 bases from V and 2 bases from J, leaving 10 bases between. CDR1 and CDR2 (germline): MNHEY, SMNVEV (reference sequence). The CDR3 runs 15 residues. CDR3 sequence (DNA): TGTGCCAGCAGTTTATCGGGCAGCCAGAACTATGGCTACACCTTC. Its translation is CASSLSGSQNYGYTF.

This sequence joins TRBV11-3 and TRBJ2-1; maybe TRBD2 (7 bases). The CDR3 has 14 amino acids. V lost 2 bases, J lost 5 bases, and 10 bases lay in between. Germline V gene data show CDR1 as SGHNT and CDR2 as YENEEA. CDR3 loop: CASSLLGGHNEQFF. DNA for the CDR3: TGTGCCAGCAGCTTACTGGGGGGGCACAATGAGCAGTTCTTC.

The rearrangement links TRBV12-3 or TRBV12-4 to TRBJ2-5; D unresolved. The CDR3 is made up of 13 amino acids. Trimming removed 3 bases from V and 3 bases from J, with 8 bases in between. The CDR3 region has the DNA TGTGCCAGCAGTTTGCGAGGAGAAGAGACCCAGTACTTC. Translated: CASSLRGEETQYF.

The chain has TRBV19 and TRBJ1-3; 10 bases fit TRBD1. The CDR3 contains 15 residues. The germline CDR1 and CDR2 sequences are LNHDA and SQIVND (reference sequence). The junction had 4 bases not matched to a gene; V was cut back by 6 bases and J by 2 bases. The CDR3 sequence is CASRDRGRTGNTIYF. In DNA form, the CDR3 reads TGTGCCAGTAGAGACAGGGGGCGAACTGGAAACACCATATATTTT.

This chain links TRBV24-1 with TRBJ2-7; 10 positions match TRBD1. This CDR3 region has 15 residues. With V trimmed by 3 bases and J by 4 bases, 5 bases remained unmatched. In germline, CDR1 is KGHDR, CDR2 SFDVKD. CDR3 nucleotide sequence: TGTGCCACCAGTGATCGGACAGGGGGTCCTTACGAGCAGTACTTC. It is translated as CATSDRTGGPYEQYF.

The gene calls are TRBV12-3 or TRBV12-4 and TRBJ1-1; tentatively, D is TRBD1 (5 bases). Trimming took 7 bases from V and 11 from J, leaving 14 bases between them. The CDR3 has 11 residues. The CDR3 DNA sequence: TGTGCCAGCACCTCAGGGACCCATGCTTTCTTT. As protein: CASTSGTHAFF.

This chain uses TRBV6-5 with TRBJ2-3, with TRBD2 matching 9 bases. Germline loops: CDR1 MNHEY, CDR2 SVGAGI. This CDR3 contains 14 residues. V was clipped by 8 bases and J by 4 bases; unmatched bases: 7. CDR3 nucleotides: TGTGCCAGCGGGGGCGGGGGGGCGTCAGATACGCAGTATTTT. Translation: CASGGGGASDTQYF.